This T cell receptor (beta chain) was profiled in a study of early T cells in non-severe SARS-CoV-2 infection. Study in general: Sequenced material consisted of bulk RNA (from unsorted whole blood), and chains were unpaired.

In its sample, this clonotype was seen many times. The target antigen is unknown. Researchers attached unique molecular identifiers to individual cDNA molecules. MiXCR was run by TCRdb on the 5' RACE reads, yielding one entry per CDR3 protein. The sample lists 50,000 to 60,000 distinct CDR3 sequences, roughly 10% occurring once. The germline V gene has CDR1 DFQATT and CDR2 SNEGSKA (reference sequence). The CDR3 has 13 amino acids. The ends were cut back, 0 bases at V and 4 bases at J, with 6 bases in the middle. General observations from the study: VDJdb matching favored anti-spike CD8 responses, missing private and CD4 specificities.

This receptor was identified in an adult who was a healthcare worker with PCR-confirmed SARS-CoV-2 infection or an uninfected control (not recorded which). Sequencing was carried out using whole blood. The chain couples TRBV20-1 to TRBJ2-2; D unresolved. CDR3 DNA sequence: TGCAGTGCTAGAGACCGCACCACCGGGGAGCTGTTTTTT. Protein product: CSARDRTTGELFF.